These 20 T cell receptor beta chains were sequenced from one sample in a study of memory CD8 T cells in hepatitis C reinfection. Time point of the sample: late/post reinfection, 12 to 24 weeks after detection. No in vitro expansion preceded TCR sequencing of the sorted cells. TCRdb's table, derived via immunoSEQ multiplex PCR, lists solely in-frame clones and lacks some. The repertoire holds around 45,000 clones, with 75% to 90% as singletons. What was sequenced was naive CD8+ T cells sorted from blood. The receptors were gathered from a young man with hepatitis C virus infection.

Comments on this clone: Other DNA sequences within the sample encode an identical CDR3. The rearrangement uses TRBV27 and TRBJ2-7; perhaps TRBD2 as D (5 bases). V was trimmed by 8 bases and J by 4 bases, leaving 15 bases between them. CDR3 length: 13 residues. Per germline, CDR1 MNHEY and CDR2 SMNVEV (reference sequence). The CDR3 DNA is TGTGCCAGCGGTACCGGGGTAAGGTACGAGCAGTACTTC. It yields the protein CASGTGVRYEQYF.

This chain connects TRBV11-2 to TRBJ2-5; 9 bases line up with TRBD1. V lost 1 base to trimming and J lost 2 bases; unmatched junction nucleotides: 11. Germline loops: CDR1 SGHAT, CDR2 FQNNGV. The CDR3 sequence is 18 residues long. CDR3 bases: TGTGCCAGCAGCTTAGGGGTCAGGGACAGGGAAGTTCAAGAGACCCAGTACTTC. Protein: CASSLGVRDREVQETQYF. Combining the CDR3 with reference TRBV11-2 and TRBJ2-5 gives the whole variable domain EAGVAQSPRYKIIEKRQSVAFWCNPISGHATLYWYQQILGQGPKLLIQFQNNGVVDDSQLPKDRFSAERLKGVDSTLKIQPAKLEDSAVYLCASSLGVRDREVQETQYFGPGTRLLVL.

The CDR3 region is CASKGVVSNQPQHF. For the CDR3, the DNA is TGTGCCAGCAAGGGGGTTGTTAGCAATCAGCCCCAGCATTTT. The chain recombines TRBV6-5 with TRBJ1-5; D is perhaps TRBD1 (6 bases). Trimming stripped 7 bases from V and 0 bases from J, with 10 bases between. The CDR3 loop spans 14 amino acids. CDR1 is MNHEY, CDR2 SVGAGI, per germline.

This clone turned up a few times. The chain's CDR3 is CASSYGSGGTGELFF. CDR3 DNA sequence: TGTGCCAGCAGTTACGGATCGGGGGGCACCGGGGAGCTGTTTTTT. The chain has TRBV6-5 and TRBJ2-2, with 7 bases lining up with TRBD2. The V segment lost 2 bases and the J segment 4 bases; nucleotides outside the gene matches: 4. The CDR3 covers 15 residues. CDR1 is MNHEY and CDR2 is SVGAGI in the germline V gene.

This chain joins TRBV4-1 and TRBJ2-7, with 11 positions matching TRBD1. J was trimmed by 3 bases and V by 1 base; bases with no gene match: 5. This CDR3 is built from 16 residues. Germline V lookup: CDR1 MGHRA, CDR2 YSYEKL. The CDR3 loop reads CASSQGDGTGGYEQYF. CDR3 DNA: TGCGCCAGCAGCCAAGGGGACGGGACAGGGGGCTACGAGCAGTACTTC.

The V and J genes are TRBV6-1 and TRBJ1-5; D uncertain. V lost 1 base to trimming and J lost 6 bases, with 7 bases between them. CDR1 MNHNS and CDR2 SASEGT come from the germline V gene. This CDR3 is 13 amino acids long. As DNA, the CDR3 is TGTGCCAGCAGTGAAGGTAGAGGTCAGCCCCAGCATTTT. This encodes CASSEGRGQPQHF.

V and J are TRBV28 and TRBJ2-1; 11 bases agree with TRBD2. The CDR3 totals 17 residues. CDR1 and CDR2 from the germline V gene are MDHEN and SYDVKM. V lost 10 bases to trimming and J lost 6 bases; unmatched junction nucleotides: 17. The CDR3, as DNA: TGTGCCACCAAGGGGCTAGCGGGGGGAGTTGGTCTCAATGAGCAGTTCTTC. Protein: CATKGLAGGVGLNEQFF.

The chain employs TRBV28 and TRBJ2-2; D remains ambiguous. Trimming took 6 bases from V and 3 from J, leaving 17 bases between them. Germline V CDR1 and CDR2: MDHEN, SYDVKM. CDR3 size: 16 residues. The CDR3 DNA reads as TGTGCCAGCAGCCCCGAGCTCTCCCTTTACACCGGGGAGCTGTTTTTT. It is translated as CASSPELSLYTGELFF.

Only a few counts were recorded for this clone. V usage is TRBV10-1 and J usage is TRBJ1-3, with a weak D call TRBD1 (5 bases). Germline assignment: CDR1 WNHNN and CDR2 SYGVQD (reference sequence). Trimming shortened V by 6 bases and J by 0 bases, and 9 bases separated the two germline ends. CDR3 length: 14 amino acids. The CDR3 here is CASRTDTSGNTIYF. CDR3 nucleotides: TGCGCCAGCAGGACGGACACCTCTGGAAACACCATATATTTT.

The chain employs TRBV7-6 and TRBJ2-1; the match to TRBD2 covers 12 bases. The CDR3 has 16 amino acids. Trimming took 5 bases from V and 4 from J; bases not matched to a gene: 6. From germline, CDR1 is SGHVS and CDR2 FNYEAQ. The CDR3 loop is CASSLWTSGAYNEQFF. CDR3 nucleotide sequence: TGTGCCAGCAGCCTTTGGACTAGCGGGGCTTACAATGAGCAGTTCTTC.

The CDR3 DNA reads as TGTGCCAGCACCCCCGGGTGGGGCGGAAGGAACACTGAAGCTTTCTTT. Protein product: CASTPGWGGRNTEAFF. The chain is built from TRBV7-9 and TRBJ1-1, with D perhaps matching TRBD1 (5 bases). The CDR3 has 16 amino acids. Germline V gene data show CDR1 as SEHNR and CDR2 as FQNEAQ (reference sequence). V was clipped by 7 bases and J by 1 base, with 19 bases between them.

The CDR3 sequence is CASTNPGVSSTDTQYF. The CDR3 DNA sequence: TGTGCCAGCACCAACCCCGGGGTGTCTAGCACAGATACGCAGTATTTT. The V and J genes are TRBV7-9 and TRBJ2-3; a weak D match, TRBD2 (5 bases). The CDR3 is 16 amino acids. In germline, CDR1 is SEHNR, CDR2 FQNEAQ (reference sequence). Trimming removed 7 bases at V and 0 bases at J, with 17 bases between.

This clone was observed a few times. The chain carries TRBV6-1 and TRBJ1-2; D might be TRBD1 (6 bases). The germline V and J ends were trimmed by 6 bases and 8 bases, with 16 bases remaining between them. The CDR3 is 13 amino acids. CDR1 MNHNS and CDR2 SASEGT come from the germline V gene. CDR3 coding DNA: TGTGCCAGCAGCGCGACGGGGGGGCGAGGCTACACCTTC. This gives the protein CASSATGGRGYTF.

The genes are TRBV5-1 and TRBJ2-1, with a tentative D call TRBD2 (5 bases). Germline loops: CDR1 SGHRS, CDR2 YFSETQ. Trimming left V 4 bases short and J 8 bases short, with 10 bases between. This CDR3 spans 12 amino acids. The CDR3 region is CASSTGFHEQFF. The CDR3 DNA follows: TGCGCCAGCAGCACGGGGTTCCATGAGCAGTTCTTC.

The chain carries TRBV16 and TRBJ1-4, with TRBD1 identical over 7 bases. V shed 2 bases, J shed 8 bases, and the junction held 8 bases outside the gene matches. Per germline, CDR1 KGHSY and CDR2 FQNENV. This CDR3 region has 15 residues. CDR3 residues: CASSQGTGVSEKLFF. The CDR3 nucleotides are TGTGCCAGCAGCCAAGGTACAGGGGTCAGCGAAAAACTGTTTTTT.

The J gene is TRBJ2-3, the V gene TRBV7-2; TRBD2 matches at 9 bases. V lost 5 bases and J lost 0; bases outside the gene matches: 3. The CDR3 sequence is 15 residues long. Germline CDR1 reads SGHTA; CDR2 reads FQGNSA. As DNA, the CDR3 is TGTGCCAGCAGCACGGGACTAGCTAGCACAGATACGCAGTATTTT. Its translation: CASSTGLASTDTQYF.

The V and J genes are TRBV9 and TRBJ2-1, with D perhaps TRBD1 (6 bases). CDR3 size: 14 residues. The V gene lost 7 bases and the J gene lost 5 bases, with 16 bases spanning the gap. Germline assignment: CDR1 SGDLS and CDR2 YYNGEE. The CDR3 DNA reads as TGTGCCAGCGCAGGGGCCTTGGCGGACAATGAGCAGTTCTTC. Translated, it gives CASAGALADNEQFF.

V and J are TRBV27 and TRBJ2-3; weak D call: TRBD1 (5 bases). The V gene's germline CDR1 is MNHEY and CDR2 SMNVEV (reference sequence). The CDR3 sequence is 13 residues long. With 9 bases removed from V and 4 bases from J, the gap between germline ends came to 14 bases. In DNA, the CDR3 is TGTGCCAGTAAACCAGGGATCGCAGATACGCAGTATTTT. Protein product: CASKPGIADTQYF.

The genes are TRBV7-9 and TRBJ1-5; D unresolved. There are 14 residues in the CDR3. Germline V gene sequence: CDR1 SEHNR, CDR2 FQNEAQ (reference sequence). Trimming shortened V by 1 base and J by 7 bases, and 11 bases separated the two germline ends. CDR3 sequence (DNA): TGTGCCAGCAGCTTAGACCAGGATCAGCAGCCCCAGCATTTT. This sequence encodes CASSLDQDQQPQHF. Drawing the rest from reference TRBV7-9 and TRBJ1-5, the complete variable domain is DTGVSQNPRHKITKRGQNVTFRCDPISEHNRLYWYRQTLGQGPEFLTYFQNEAQLEKSRLLSDRFSAERPKGSFSTLEIQRTEQGDSAMYLCASSLDQDQQPQHFGDGTRLSIL.

The V gene is TRBV9, the J gene TRBJ2-7, with 13 bases identical to TRBD2. J gave up 5 bases and V 3 bases, and 5 bases lay outside the gene matches. Germline CDR1 is SGDLS and CDR2 is YYNGEE. CDR3 length: 15 residues. The CDR3 here is CASSAFGTSGNEQYF. The CDR3 region has the DNA TGTGCCAGCAGCGCCTTCGGGACTAGCGGGAACGAGCAGTACTTC.